This TCR beta chain was recovered during a study of T cells expressing NK-cell markers. Whole-study context: The study drew TCR beta repertoires from sorted CD3+CD56+NKG2C+, CD3+CD56+NKG2C- and CD3+CD56-NKG2C+ T cells. Eight donors were sequenced, seven testing HCMV-seropositive and one testing seronegative.

From its re-call of the 5' RACE reads, TCRdb lists each CDR3 protein once, without DNA. The sample is made up of almost 450,000 distinct CDR3 sequences, and the top ten hold 7.3% of it. The CDR3 runs 15 residues. As regards this clonotype: What it binds is unknown.

Overall study findings and caveats: A few of the donors also had these clonotypes leading their CD3+CD56-NKG2C+ fraction.

This TCR was sampled from a woman aged 18 to 75 in good health. The chain couples TRBV12-3 or TRBV12-4 to TRBJ1-4. The sequenced sample was blood T cells: a sorted CD56 or NKG2C T cell subset, CD4+ or CD8+ T cells, or bulk PBMC T cells (not recorded which). The chain's CDR3 is CASSPRATGSEKLFF.